This T cell receptor (beta chain) was captured in a study of human T cells and chemical hapten exposure. A few counts support this clonotype. The antigen is not known. General study points: Alopecia was present in the donors, so their immune response may differ from healthy people's. DPC sensitization produced no change in TCRs with frequency above 1 in 1000.

The study used a library that attached unique molecular identifiers to individual cDNA molecules. Per the original methods: Samples ranged from roughly 23,224 to 700,000 TCRs, with a median of roughly 95,000. TCRdb re-called the RACE reads with MiXCR, one entry per CDR3 protein. In this record, the V and J calls reflect TCRdb's handling and not the investigators' own analysis. This table has about 120,000 distinct CDR3 sequences, roughly an eighth appearing once. Time point specified: patch test 1, 2 weeks after DPC sensitization. Noted treatment: therapeutic diphenylcyclopropenone sensitization with weekly scalp DPC. CDR3 length: 18 amino acids. The V and J ends lost 3 bases and 0 bases respectively, with 17 bases between them.

The material sequenced was whole blood, taken in connection with sensitization to the hapten diphenylcyclopropenone (DPC). The chain carries TRBV12-3 or TRBV12-4 and TRBJ2-2, with D tentatively TRBD1 or TRBD2 (6 bases each). The origin of this receptor is a man aged 18-30 years with alopecia areata. Some clones in this sample may be carry-over from other donors' samples. The chain's CDR3 is CASSFGGWGRPNTGELFF. In DNA form, the CDR3 reads TGTGCCAGCAGTTTCGGGGGCTGGGGACGGCCGAACACCGGGGAGCTGTTTTTT.